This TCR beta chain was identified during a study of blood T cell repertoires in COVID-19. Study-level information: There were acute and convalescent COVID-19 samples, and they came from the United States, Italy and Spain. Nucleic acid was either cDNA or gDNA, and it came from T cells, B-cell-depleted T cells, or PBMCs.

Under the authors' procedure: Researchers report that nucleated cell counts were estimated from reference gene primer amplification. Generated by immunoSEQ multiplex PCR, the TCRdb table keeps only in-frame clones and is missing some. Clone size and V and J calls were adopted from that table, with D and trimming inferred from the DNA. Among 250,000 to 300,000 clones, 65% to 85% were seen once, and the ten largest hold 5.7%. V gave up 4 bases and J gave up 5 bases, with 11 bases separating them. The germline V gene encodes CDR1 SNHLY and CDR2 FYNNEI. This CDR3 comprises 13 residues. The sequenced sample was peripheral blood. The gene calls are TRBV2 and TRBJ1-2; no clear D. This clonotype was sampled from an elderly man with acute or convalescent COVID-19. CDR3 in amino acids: CASSGGGEYGYTF. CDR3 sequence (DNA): TGTGCCAGCAGTGGGGGAGGTGAATATGGCTACACCTTC.